Shown below are 27 T cell receptor beta chains from a single sample sequenced in a study of blood T cell repertoires in COVID-19 (dated by TCRdb to about 2020). The library was made by the immunoSEQ multiplex PCR assay. The clones in this table, taken by TCRdb from immuneACCESS, are in-frame only. Not every clone is retained; where verified, under half of the shortfall comes from an unresolved V gene, and the cause of the rest is unknown. This sample lists over 90,000 clones; about 90% were detected once. Less than 4% of the sample comes from the top ten. Source material: peripheral blood. These receptors all stem from a human donor in a cohort sampled during active COVID-19.

The rearrangement links TRBV7-8 to TRBJ1-3, with D perhaps TRBD1 (5 bases). Trimming removed 5 bases at V and 4 bases at J, with 12 bases between. Germline V gene sequence: CDR1 SGHVS, CDR2 FQNEAQ. This CDR3 spans 14 amino acids. The CDR3 sequence: CASSQDRGGNTIYF. The CDR3 region has the DNA TGTGCCAGCAGCCAAGACAGAGGAGGAAACACCATATATTTT.

The chain recombines TRBV27 with TRBJ1-3; a weak D match, TRBD1 (5 bases). V lost 6 bases and J 0 bases, leaving 9 bases between the germline ends. In germline, CDR1 is MNHEY, CDR2 SMNVEV (reference sequence). The CDR3 has 14 residues. CDR3 region: CASRTTGSGNTIYF. As DNA, the CDR3 is TGTGCCAGCAGGACAACAGGCTCTGGAAACACCATATATTTT.

This rearrangement joins TRBV9 to TRBJ2-1, with D possibly being TRBD2 (6 bases). This CDR3 is 16 amino acids long. CDR1 and CDR2 from the germline V gene are SGDLS and YYNGEE. Trimming removed 0 bases at V and 0 bases at J, with 10 bases between. The DNA for the CDR3 is TGTGCCAGCAGCGTAGCTAGCGACTCCTCCTACAATGAGCAGTTCTTC. Translated, it gives CASSVASDSSYNEQFF.

The chain recombines TRBV5-5 with TRBJ1-4, with 7 bases matching TRBD1. The V gene's germline CDR1 is SGHKS and CDR2 YYEKEE (reference sequence). The ends lost 4 bases at V and 3 bases at J; junction bases unmatched: 6. The CDR3 contains 15 residues. The CDR3: CASSHWDSSNEKLFF. Here the CDR3 DNA reads TGTGCCAGCAGCCACTGGGACAGTTCTAATGAAAAACTGTTTTTT.

The chain uses TRBV27 and TRBJ2-1; 10 nucleotides match TRBD1. CDR3 length: 13 residues. Trimming took 3 bases from V and 10 from J; bases not matched to a gene: 3. Per germline, CDR1 MNHEY and CDR2 SMNVEV (reference sequence). In DNA form, the CDR3 reads TGTGCCAGCAGTTTGGGACAGGGGAAGGAGCAGTTCTTC. Translation: CASSLGQGKEQFF.

This clone was observed a single time. The chain couples TRBV7-9 to TRBJ1-6; the match to TRBD1 covers 8 bases. V shed 5 bases, J shed 7 bases, and the junction held 4 bases outside the gene matches. Germline V CDR1 and CDR2: SEHNR, FQNEAQ (reference sequence). CDR3 length: 14 residues. In nucleotides, the CDR3 is TGTGCCAGCAGCCGGGGACAGGAAAATTCACCCCTCCACTTT. Its translation: CASSRGQENSPLHF.

The CDR3 DNA sequence: TGTGCCAGCAGCGTCAGCGGTAGTACAGATACGCAGTATTTT. Translation gives CASSVSGSTDTQYF. The V gene is TRBV7-3, the J gene TRBJ2-3, with a tentative D call TRBD2 (5 bases). This CDR3 is 14 amino acids long. V was trimmed by 5 bases and J by 3 bases, leaving 12 bases between them. Germline CDR1 SGHTA, CDR2 FQGTGA. Full variable domain (rest looked up from reference TRBV7-3 and TRBJ2-3): GAGVSQTPSNKVTEKGKYVELRCDPISGHTALYWYRQSLGQGPEFLIYFQGTGAADDSGLPNDRFFAVRPEGSVSTLKIQRTERGDSAVYLCASSVSGSTDTQYFGPGTRLTVL.

The chain combines TRBV11-2 with TRBJ2-3; 7 nucleotides align to TRBD1. The CDR3 is 16 residues long. Germline CDR1 and CDR2: SGHAT and FQNNGV. V lost 0 bases, J lost 3 bases, and 6 bases stayed unmatched. CDR3 region: CASSLDRDSLTDTQYF. In DNA, the CDR3 is TGTGCCAGCAGCTTAGATCGGGACAGCTTGACAGATACGCAGTATTTT. The variable domain in full, with the rest retrieved from reference TRBV11-2 and TRBJ2-3, is EAGVAQSPRYKIIEKRQSVAFWCNPISGHATLYWYQQILGQGPKLLIQFQNNGVVDDSQLPKDRFSAERLKGVDSTLKIQPAKLEDSAVYLCASSLDRDSLTDTQYFGPGTRLTVL.

In this sample, this clone turned up a few times. The CDR3 protein is CASSLYPGPETYEQYF. The DNA for the CDR3 is TGCGCCAGCAGCCTCTACCCAGGGCCCGAGACCTACGAGCAGTACTTC. The V call is TRBV5-1, the J call TRBJ2-7; D might be TRBD1 (5 bases). V was pared by 4 bases and J by 2 bases, with 19 bases between. This CDR3 is built from 16 residues. Germline V lookup: CDR1 SGHRS, CDR2 YFSETQ. The variable domain in full, completed from reference TRBV5-1 and TRBJ2-7, reads KAGVTQTPRYLIKTRGQQVTLSCSPISGHRSVSWYQQTPGQGLQFLFEYFSETQRNKGNFPGRFSGRQFSNSRSEMNVSTLELGDSALYLCASSLYPGPETYEQYFGPGTRLTVT.

This chain uses TRBV6-5 with TRBJ1-2, with 11 bases identical to TRBD1. Germline lookup yields CDR1 MNHEY and CDR2 SVGAGI. J was trimmed by 3 bases and V by 2 bases; bases with no gene match: 5. The CDR3 consists of 16 residues. As DNA, the CDR3 is TGTGCCAGCAGTTACGTGGACAGGGGGCCGTACTATGGCTACACCTTC. Its protein product is CASSYVDRGPYYGYTF.

V gene TRBV7-9 combines with J gene TRBJ2-1; D is perhaps TRBD2 (5 bases). V was shortened by 3 bases and J by 6 bases, with 9 bases between the two germline ends. The CDR3 consists of 13 residues. CDR1 is SEHNR, CDR2 FQNEAQ, per germline (reference sequence). Here the CDR3 reads CASSFGLSNEQFF. The DNA of the CDR3 is TGTGCCAGCAGCTTCGGACTCTCCAATGAGCAGTTCTTC.

The chain couples TRBV14 to TRBJ2-7; 11 nucleotides align to TRBD1. V lost 5 bases to trimming and J lost 4 bases; unmatched junction nucleotides: 4. This CDR3 is 14 amino acids long. Germline CDR1 is SGHDN and CDR2 is FVKESK. The CDR3 DNA sequence: TGTGCCAGCAGCGGACAGGGGGCACGGTACGAGCAGTACTTC. Protein: CASSGQGARYEQYF. Full variable domain (outside the CDR3, taken from reference TRBV14 and TRBJ2-7): EAGVTQFPSHSVIEKGQTVTLRCDPISGHDNLYWYRRVMGKEIKFLLHFVKESKQDESGMPNNRFLAERTGGTYSTLKVQPAELEDSGVYFCASSGQGARYEQYFGPGTRLTVT.

The chain couples TRBV4-1 to TRBJ2-3, with a tentative D call TRBD2 (5 bases). The germline CDR1 and CDR2 sequences are MGHRA and YSYEKL. There are 15 residues in the CDR3. Trimming took 5 bases from V and 2 from J, leaving 14 bases between them. This chain's CDR3 is CASSARTFNTDTQYF. In DNA form, the CDR3 reads TGCGCCAGCAGCGCAAGGACTTTCAACACAGATACGCAGTATTTT.

V usage is TRBV2 and J usage is TRBJ1-6; no clear D. Germline loops: CDR1 SNHLY, CDR2 FYNNEI. CDR3 size: 16 residues. V lost 0 bases to trimming and J lost 3 bases, with 9 bases between them. In DNA, the CDR3 is TGTGCCAGCAGTGAAGCGAGCGCCAACTATAATTCACCCCTCCACTTT. Translated: CASSEASANYNSPLHF.

This rearrangement joins TRBV2 to TRBJ2-4; D may be TRBD1 (7 bases). The CDR3 is 15 amino acids. V lost 8 bases, J lost 7 bases, and 21 bases lay in between. Germline V CDR1 and CDR2: SNHLY, FYNNEI. CDR3 sequence reads: CASRGAGGSRNIQYF. The CDR3 nucleotides are TGTGCCAGCCGCGGGGCAGGGGGTTCGAGGAACATTCAGTACTTC.

This sequence joins TRBV28 and TRBJ2-2; TRBD2 is a possible D gene (5 bases). The CDR3 loop spans 13 amino acids. Trimming left V 8 bases short and J 0 bases short, with 7 bases between. Germline assignment: CDR1 MDHEN and CDR2 SYDVKM. This CDR3 reads CASLATNTGELFF. In DNA form, the CDR3 reads TGTGCCAGCCTAGCTACGAACACCGGGGAGCTGTTTTTT.

DNA of the CDR3: TGCGCCAGCAGCTTAAGGGACACCTACGGGATTCAGTACTTC. This sequence encodes CASSLRDTYGIQYF. The V and J genes are TRBV5-1 and TRBJ2-4; a possible D gene is TRBD1 (6 bases). This CDR3 has 14 residues. Trimming left V 2 bases short and J 10 bases short, with 16 bases between. From germline, CDR1 is SGHRS and CDR2 YFSETQ. The entire variable domain, with the rest obtained from reference TRBV5-1 and TRBJ2-4, is as follows: KAGVTQTPRYLIKTRGQQVTLSCSPISGHRSVSWYQQTPGQGLQFLFEYFSETQRNKGNFPGRFSGRQFSNSRSEMNVSTLELGDSALYLCASSLRDTYGIQYFGAGTRLSVL.

V and J are TRBV9 and TRBJ1-1; D unclear. The CDR3 totals 11 residues. Between the trimmed V and J ends, which lost 0 bases and 8 bases, there was a span of 5 bases. In germline, CDR1 is SGDLS, CDR2 YYNGEE. CDR3 sequence: CASSVGQEAFF. CDR3 DNA sequence: TGTGCCAGCAGCGTAGGTCAGGAAGCTTTCTTT.

The chain employs TRBV9 and TRBJ2-5, with TRBD1 as a possible D gene (5 bases). The CDR3 is made up of 11 amino acids. CDR1 and CDR2 (germline): SGDLS, YYNGEE. V lost 7 bases to trimming and J lost 7 bases, with 11 bases between them. The DNA of the CDR3 is TGTGCCAGCGGTCAGCAGGGGACCCAGTACTTC. Protein sequence: CASGQQGTQYF.

V and J are TRBV10-3 and TRBJ2-7; D unclear. The CDR3 length is 14 residues. Germline V gene lookup returns CDR1 ENHRY and CDR2 SYGVKD. V shed 2 bases and J shed 2 bases, with 10 bases lying between them. Here the CDR3 reads CAISELGSPYEQYF. The CDR3 DNA reads as TGTGCCATCAGTGAGCTGGGCAGCCCCTACGAGCAGTACTTC.

V usage is TRBV19 and J usage is TRBJ2-3; D gene unclear. The length of the CDR3 is 15 residues. Germline CDR1 and CDR2: LNHDA and SQIVND (reference sequence). V was shortened by 1 base and J by 2 bases, with 10 bases between the two germline ends. CDR3 loop: CASSIVAPYTDTQYF. CDR3 nucleotides: TGTGCCAGTAGTATAGTGGCCCCTTACACAGATACGCAGTATTTT. The whole variable domain, filled in from reference TRBV19 and TRBJ2-3, reads DGGITQSPKYLFRKEGQNVTLSCEQNLNHDAMYWYRQDPGQGLRLIYYSQIVNDFQKGDIAEGYSVSREKKESFPLTVTSAQKNPTAFYLCASSIVAPYTDTQYFGPGTRLTVL.

The genes are TRBV19 and TRBJ2-3; the match to TRBD2 covers 8 bases. The V gene end was trimmed by 1 base and the J gene end by 0 bases; junction bases not matched to a gene: 3. This CDR3 has 16 residues. Germline CDR1 is LNHDA and CDR2 is SQIVND (reference sequence). In DNA form, the CDR3 reads TGTGCCAGTAGTATAGGCAGCGGGAGCAGCACAGATACGCAGTATTTT. The encoded protein is CASSIGSGSSTDTQYF. Full variable domain (outside the CDR3, taken from reference TRBV19 and TRBJ2-3): DGGITQSPKYLFRKEGQNVTLSCEQNLNHDAMYWYRQDPGQGLRLIYYSQIVNDFQKGDIAEGYSVSREKKESFPLTVTSAQKNPTAFYLCASSIGSGSSTDTQYFGPGTRLTVL.

The J gene is TRBJ1-2, the V gene TRBV10-3; 11 positions match TRBD1. V shed 6 bases, J shed 8 bases, and the junction held 5 bases outside the gene matches. The CDR3 runs 13 residues. Germline CDR1 is ENHRY and CDR2 is SYGVKD. CDR3 residues: CAIRDRGREGYTF. CDR3 sequence (DNA): TGTGCCATCAGGGACAGGGGGCGAGAGGGCTACACCTTC.

The chain links TRBV7-9 to TRBJ1-2; 7 bases are a match to TRBD1. The germline gives CDR1 SEHNR, CDR2 FQNEAQ (reference sequence). The CDR3 totals 14 residues. V lost 5 bases and J lost 3; bases outside the gene matches: 6. This chain's CDR3 is CASSGRGKDYGYTF. DNA for the CDR3: TGTGCCAGCAGCGGCAGGGGGAAGGACTATGGCTACACCTTC.

The V and J genes are TRBV7-2 and TRBJ2-7, with D hard to call. CDR1 SGHTA and CDR2 FQGNSA come from the germline V gene. V lost 3 bases, J lost 3 bases, and 9 bases lay in between. The CDR3 consists of 13 residues. The CDR3 here is CASSFGVSYEQYF. The CDR3 DNA reads as TGTGCCAGCAGCTTTGGTGTCAGCTACGAGCAGTACTTC.

The CDR3, as DNA: TGTGCCAGCAGCTCCCGACAGGGGAAGAACACTGAAGCTTTCTTT. Its translation: CASSSRQGKNTEAFF. J is TRBJ1-1 and V is TRBV7-8; 8 bases map to TRBD1. After removal of 4 bases from V and 1 base from J, the junction contained 5 bases not matched to a gene. Germline V gene sequence: CDR1 SGHVS, CDR2 FQNEAQ. The length of the CDR3 is 15 residues.

V is TRBV9 and J is TRBJ1-3, with no clear D. V gave up 0 bases and J gave up 0 bases, with 7 bases separating them. The CDR3 covers 15 residues. Germline values: CDR1 SGDLS, CDR2 YYNGEE. Written as DNA, the CDR3 is TGTGCCAGCAGCGTAGACCAGATCTCTGGAAACACCATATATTTT. Encoded protein: CASSVDQISGNTIYF.